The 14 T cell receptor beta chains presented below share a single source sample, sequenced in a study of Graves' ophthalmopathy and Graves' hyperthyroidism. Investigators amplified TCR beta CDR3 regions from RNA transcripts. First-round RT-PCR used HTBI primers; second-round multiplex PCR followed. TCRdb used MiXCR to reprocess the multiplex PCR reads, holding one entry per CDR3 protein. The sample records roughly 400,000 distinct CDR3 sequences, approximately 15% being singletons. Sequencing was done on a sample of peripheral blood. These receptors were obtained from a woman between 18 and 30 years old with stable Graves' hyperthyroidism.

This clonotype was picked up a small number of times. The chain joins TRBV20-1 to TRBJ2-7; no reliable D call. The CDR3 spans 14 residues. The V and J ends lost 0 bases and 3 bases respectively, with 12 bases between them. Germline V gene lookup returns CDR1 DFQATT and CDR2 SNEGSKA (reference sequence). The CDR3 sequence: CSARDANRFYEQYF. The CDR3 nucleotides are TGCAGTGCTAGAGACGCTAACAGATTCTACGAGCAGTACTTC.

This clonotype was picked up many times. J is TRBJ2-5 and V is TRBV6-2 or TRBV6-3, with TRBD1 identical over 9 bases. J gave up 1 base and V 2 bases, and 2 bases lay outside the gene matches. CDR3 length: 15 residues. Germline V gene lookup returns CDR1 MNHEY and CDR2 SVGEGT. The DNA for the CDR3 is TGTGCCAGCAGTTACCCGGGACAGGGCCAAGAGACCCAGTACTTC. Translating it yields CASSYPGQGQETQYF.

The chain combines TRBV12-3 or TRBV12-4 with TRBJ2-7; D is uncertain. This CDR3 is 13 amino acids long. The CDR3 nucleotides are TGTGCCAGCTGTTTGCGTATTTCCTACGAGCAGTACGTC. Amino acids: CASCLRISYEQYV.

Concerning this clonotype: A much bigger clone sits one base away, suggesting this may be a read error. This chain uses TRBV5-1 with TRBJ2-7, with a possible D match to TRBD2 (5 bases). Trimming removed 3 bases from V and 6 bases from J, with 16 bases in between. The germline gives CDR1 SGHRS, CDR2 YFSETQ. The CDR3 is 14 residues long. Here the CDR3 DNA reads TGCGCCAGCAGCTCCGTACGGACTCGGGGCGAGCAGTACTTC. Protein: CASSSVRTRGEQYF. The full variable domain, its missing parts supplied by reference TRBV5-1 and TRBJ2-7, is KAGVTQTPRYLIKTRGQQVTLSCSPISGHRSVSWYQQTPGQGLQFLFEYFSETQRNKGNFPGRFSGRQFSNSRSEMNVSTLELGDSALYLCASSSVRTRGEQYFGPGTRLTVT.

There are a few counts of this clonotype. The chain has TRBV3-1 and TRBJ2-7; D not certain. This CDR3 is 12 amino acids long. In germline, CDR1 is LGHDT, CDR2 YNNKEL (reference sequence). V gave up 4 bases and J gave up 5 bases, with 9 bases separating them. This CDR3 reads CASSRVLDEQYF. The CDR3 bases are TGTGCCAGCAGCCGCGTCCTGGACGAGCAGTACTTC.

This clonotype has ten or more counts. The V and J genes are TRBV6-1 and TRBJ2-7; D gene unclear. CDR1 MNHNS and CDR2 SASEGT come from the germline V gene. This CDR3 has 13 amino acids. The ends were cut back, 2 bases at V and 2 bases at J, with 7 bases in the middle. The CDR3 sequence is CASSERETYEQYF. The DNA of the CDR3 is TGTGCCAGCAGTGAAAGGGAAACCTACGAGCAGTACTTC.

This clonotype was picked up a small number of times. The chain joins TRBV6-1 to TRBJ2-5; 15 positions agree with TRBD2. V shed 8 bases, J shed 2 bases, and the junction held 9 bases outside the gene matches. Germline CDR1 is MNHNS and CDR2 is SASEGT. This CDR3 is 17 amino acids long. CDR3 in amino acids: CASRAPGLAGGQETQYF. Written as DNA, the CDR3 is TGTGCCAGCCGGGCCCCCGGACTAGCGGGGGGGCAAGAGACCCAGTACTTC.

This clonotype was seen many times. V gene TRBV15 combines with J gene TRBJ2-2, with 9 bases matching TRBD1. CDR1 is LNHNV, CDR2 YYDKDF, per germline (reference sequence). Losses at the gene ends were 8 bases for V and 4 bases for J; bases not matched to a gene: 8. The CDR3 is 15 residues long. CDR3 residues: CATQSGQGSTGELFF. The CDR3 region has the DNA TGTGCCACCCAATCCGGACAGGGGAGCACCGGGGAGCTGTTTTTT.

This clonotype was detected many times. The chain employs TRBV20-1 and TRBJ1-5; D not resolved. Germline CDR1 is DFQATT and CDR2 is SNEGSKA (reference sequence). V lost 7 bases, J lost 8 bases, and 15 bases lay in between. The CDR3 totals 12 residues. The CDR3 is CSVRRGFEPQHF. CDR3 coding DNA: TGCAGTGTCAGGCGAGGTTTTGAGCCCCAGCATTTT.

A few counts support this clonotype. CDR3: CASSTPLAGATGELFF. As DNA, the CDR3 is TGTGCCAGCAGCACACCCCTTGCTGGGGCCACCGGGGAGCTGTTTTTT. This rearrangement joins TRBV11-2 to TRBJ2-2; D possibly corresponds to TRBD1 (5 bases). Between the trimmed V and J ends, which lost 5 bases and 4 bases, there was a span of 17 bases. CDR1 and CDR2 (germline): SGHAT, FQNNGV. The CDR3 covers 16 residues.

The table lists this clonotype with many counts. The CDR3 coding sequence is TGTGCCAGCAGCTTAAAGGGAGGGGGGCTGCGAAATGGCTACACCTTC. Translation gives CASSLKGGGLRNGYTF. The chain couples TRBV7-8 to TRBJ1-2; possibly TRBD1 for D (6 bases). Trimming took 2 bases from V and 6 from J, leaving 19 bases between them. Looked up from germline, CDR1 is SGHVS and CDR2 is FQNEAQ. The CDR3 consists of 16 residues. Filled out from reference TRBV7-8 and TRBJ1-2, the complete variable domain reads GAGVSQSPRYKVAKRGQDVALRCDPISGHVSLFWYQQALGQGPEFLTYFQNEAQLDKSGLPSDRFFAERPEGSVSTLKIQRTQQEDSAVYLCASSLKGGGLRNGYTFGSGTRLTVV.

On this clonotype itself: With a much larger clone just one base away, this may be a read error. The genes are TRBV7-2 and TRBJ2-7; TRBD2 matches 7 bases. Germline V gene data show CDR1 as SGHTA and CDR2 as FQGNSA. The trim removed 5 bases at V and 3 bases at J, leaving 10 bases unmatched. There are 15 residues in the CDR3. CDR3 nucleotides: TGTGCCAGCAGCCCCCCGGGACTAACCCACTACGAGCAGTACGTC. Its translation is CASSPPGLTHYEQYV.

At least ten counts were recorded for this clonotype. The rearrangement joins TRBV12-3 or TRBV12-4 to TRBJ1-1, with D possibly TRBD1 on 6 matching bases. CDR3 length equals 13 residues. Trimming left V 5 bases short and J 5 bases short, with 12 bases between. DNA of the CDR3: TGTGCCAGCAGTCGATGGACAGCTACTGAAGCTTTCTTT. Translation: CASSRWTATEAFF.

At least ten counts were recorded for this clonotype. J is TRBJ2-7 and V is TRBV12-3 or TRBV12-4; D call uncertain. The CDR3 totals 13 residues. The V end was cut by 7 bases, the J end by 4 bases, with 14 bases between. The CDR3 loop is CASTSNGLYEQYF. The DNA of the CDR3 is TGTGCCAGCACCTCAAACGGGCTGTACGAGCAGTACTTC.